The rows below give T cell receptor beta chains drawn from one sample of a study of CD8 T cell repertoires and HIV-1 epitope variants. The assay was immunoSEQ multiplex PCR, and TCRdb's table has in-frame clones only and misses some. The sample records roughly 6,000 clones, around two thirds being singletons. Their specific antigens are unknown. The sequenced sample consisted of cultured CD8+ T cells derived from PBMCs. These receptor sequences come from a male donor with HIV. The CDR3 runs from the conserved cysteine through the conserved F or W. The D gene is left open where the match is weak. Not all rows give a size; the values are once, few, many and, for expanded clones, a class.

j_gene,v_gene,abundance,d_gene,CDR3aa,CDR3nt
TRBJ2-7,TRBV2,.,.,CASSEGGSYEQYF,TGTGCCAGCAGTGAAGGCGGTTCCTACGAGCAGTACTTC
TRBJ2-1,TRBV5-8,few,.,CASSLGQSNEQFF,TGTGCCAGCAGCTTGGGACAGAGTAATGAGCAGTTCTTC
TRBJ1-1,TRBV27,medium-sized,.,CASSPSDTYTEAFF,TGTGCCAGCAGCCCCTCCGACACTTACACTGAAGCTTTCTTT
TRBJ2-7,TRBV4-3,once,TRBD2,CASSQGTSNEQYF,TGCGCCAGCAGCCAAGGGACTAGCAACGAGCAGTACTTC
TRBJ2-1,TRBV28,few,TRBD2,CASRYGLESHEQFF,TGTGCCAGCAGATACGGACTAGAGTCCCATGAGCAGTTCTTC
TRBJ2-5,TRBV4-2,.,.,CASSQAEDQETQYF,TGTGCCAGCAGCCAAGCGGAGGATCAAGAGACCCAGTACTTC
TRBJ2-7,TRBV28,.,.,CASSFRKSYEQYF,TGTGCCAGCAGCTTCCGCAAGTCCTACGAGCAGTACTTC
TRBJ2-7,TRBV5-1,.,.,CASSSGSEQYF,TGCGCCAGCAGCTCTGGTAGTGAGCAGTACTTC
TRBJ2-3,TRBV5-4,.,.,CASSLDFSTDTQYF,TGTGCCAGCAGCCTGGACTTTAGCACAGATACGCAGTATTTT
TRBJ2-7,TRBV7-9,.,.,CASSLAGSYEQYF,TGTGCCAGCAGCTTAGCGGGAAGCTACGAGCAGTACTTC